This TCR beta chain was documented in a study of blood T cells in healthy people across ages. Overall study results and limits: Diversity of TCR beta correlated strongly with naive T cell percentage.

Donors ranged from about 6 to 95 years old and were healthy Caucasians in Russia. The CDR3 has 15 residues. In germline, CDR1 is MDHEN, CDR2 SYDVKM. Of note for this clonotype: What it binds is unknown.

Sample-barcoded 5' priming and a J-beta primer mix drove a second PCR of 7 to 11 cycles. TCRdb analysed the 5' RACE reads with MiXCR anew, one entry per CDR3 protein. The sample lists roughly 930,000 distinct CDR3 sequences, about 48% occurring once. Specimen: blood. The sequence was collected from a man younger than 40 in good health. This sequence joins TRBV28 and TRBJ2-5; 9 bases agree with TRBD2. The J call may be faulty, since TRBJ2-7 better matches the DNA end. The chain's CDR3 is CASSLSLAGVNEQYF. The CDR3 nucleotides are TGTGCCAGCAGTTTAAGTTTAGCGGGGGTCAACGAGCAGTACTTC.